This T cell receptor beta chain was profiled in a study of T-cell memory formation after mild COVID-19. Libraries for TCRalpha and TCRbeta carried sample barcodes and unique molecular identifiers via 5'RACE. MiXCR was run by TCRdb on the 5' RACE reads, yielding one entry per CDR3 protein. The repertoire includes 250,000 to 350,000 distinct CDR3 sequences, roughly an eighth of them detected once, and 21% sits in the top ten. After removal of 6 bases from V and 3 bases from J, the junction contained 14 bases not matched to a gene. The CDR3 extends over 18 amino acids. The germline CDR1 and CDR2 sequences are MNHNY and SVGAGI (reference sequence).

Sequenced: PBMCs or a T cell subset sorted from them (not recorded which). The receptor was isolated from a man in his late teens or twenties who had mild COVID-19 (a few samples of this study predate the infection). Cell type and time point are not known. The chain links TRBV6-6 to TRBJ1-3, with 10 bases matching TRBD1. CDR3 amino acids: CASSLGTGVSSGGNTIYF. For the CDR3, the DNA is TGTGCCAGCAGCCTAGGGACAGGGGTCTCATCGGGTGGAAACACCATATATTTT.